Reported below is one T cell receptor (beta chain). No antigen is known for it. This entry comes from a study of T cells expressing NK-cell markers. Overall study: Repertoires of TCR beta were obtained from T cells sorted as CD3+CD56+NKG2C+, CD3+CD56+NKG2C- and CD3+CD56-NKG2C+.

Study-level points and caveats: Several donors likewise had their CD3+CD56-NKG2C+ fraction led by these clonotypes. Whether expanded NKG2C+ T cell clones were HCMV specific stayed uncertain.

UMIs were included in TCR beta cDNA generated by 5'RACE template switching. TCRdb reanalyzed the 5' RACE reads, giving one entry per CDR3 protein sequence and no DNA. The repertoire table contains around 280,000 distinct CDR3 sequences. Sequencing used blood T cells: a sorted CD56 or NKG2C T cell subset, CD4+ or CD8+ T cells, or bulk PBMC T cells (not recorded which). The sequence was collected from a man aged 18 to 30 in good health.

This CDR3 reads CASIPTGTSNTIYF. J is TRBJ1-3 and V is TRBV6-1; TCRdb gives TRBD1 as the D gene, but with no DNA this cannot be confirmed. From germline, CDR1 is MNHNS and CDR2 SASEGT. This CDR3 is 14 amino acids long.